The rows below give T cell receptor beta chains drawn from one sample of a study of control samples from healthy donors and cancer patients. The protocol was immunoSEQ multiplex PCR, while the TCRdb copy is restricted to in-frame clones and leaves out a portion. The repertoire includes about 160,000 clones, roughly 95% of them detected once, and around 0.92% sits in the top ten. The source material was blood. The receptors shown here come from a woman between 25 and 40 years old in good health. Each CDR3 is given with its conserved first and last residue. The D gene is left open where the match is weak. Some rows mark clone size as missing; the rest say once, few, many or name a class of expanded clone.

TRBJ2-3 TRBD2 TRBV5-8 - TGTGCCAGCAGCCCGACTAGCGTCCTTTCGAATACGCAGTATTTT CASSPTSVLSNTQYF
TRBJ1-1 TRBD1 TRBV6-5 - TGTGCCAGCAGTACCCAGGGGGGATATGAAGCTTTCTTT CASSTQGGYEAFF
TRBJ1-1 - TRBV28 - TGTGCCAGCAGTGGGGGACCAAAGAACACTGAAGCTTTCTTT CASSGGPKNTEAFF
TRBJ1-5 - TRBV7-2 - TGTGCCAGCAGCTACTGGGGGGGCAAGGATCAGCCCCAGCATTTT CASSYWGGKDQPQHF
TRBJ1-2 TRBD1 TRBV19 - TGTGCCAGTAGTCTCGGACAGGGGAGTAACTATGGCTACACCTTC CASSLGQGSNYGYTF
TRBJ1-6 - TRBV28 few TGTGCCAGCAGAGGGTCCGGGCAGAATTCACCCCTCCACTTT CASRGSGQNSPLHF
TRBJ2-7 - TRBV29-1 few TGCAGCGTTGAGGGCACCTACGAGCAGTACTTC CSVEGTYEQYF
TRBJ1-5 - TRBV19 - TGTGCCAGTAGTATTTCGCAGAGCGGGGGGCCCCAGCATTTT CASSISQSGGPQHF
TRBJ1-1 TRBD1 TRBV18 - TGTGCCAGCTCACCCGACAGGGGGGGCACTGAAGCTTTCTTT CASSPDRGGTEAFF
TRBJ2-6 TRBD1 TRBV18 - TGTGCCAGCTCACCGCGGACAGGGGGTAAAGTCTCTGGGGCCAACGTCCTGACTTTC CASSPRTGGKVSGANVLTF
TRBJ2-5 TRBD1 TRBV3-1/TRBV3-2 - TGTGCCAGCAGTCCCTCGGACAGGGACGTAAAAGAGACCCAGTACTTC CASSPSDRDVKETQYF
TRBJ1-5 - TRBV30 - TGTGCCTTCGAGCAGGGGATGGGCAATCAGCCCCAGCATTTT CAFEQGMGNQPQHF
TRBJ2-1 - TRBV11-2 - TGTGCCAGCAGCATACGGGGAGGCAAACTTACTAGCTCCTACAATGAGCAGTTCTTC CASSIRGGKLTSSYNEQFF
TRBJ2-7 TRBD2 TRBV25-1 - TGTGCCAGCAGTCCGGGACTAGCGGGACCCCAGTACTTC CASSPGLAGPQYF
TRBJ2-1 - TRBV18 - TGTGCCAGCTCACCTAGTTTACGGGGCGGACCCTCCTACAATGAGCAGTTCTTC CASSPSLRGGPSYNEQFF
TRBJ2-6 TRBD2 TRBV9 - TGTGCCAGCACCCCCGGGGACTATCGCTCTGGGGCCAACGTCCTGACTTTC CASTPGDYRSGANVLTF
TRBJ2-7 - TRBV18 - TGTGCCAGCTCACGCGAGAGCTCCTACGAGCAGTACTTC CASSRESSYEQYF
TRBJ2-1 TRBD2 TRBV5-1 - TGCGCCAGCAGCTCCGCGGTTAGCGGGGAGGGAGAGCAGTTCTTC CASSSAVSGEGEQFF
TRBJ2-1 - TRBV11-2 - TGTGCCAGCAGCTTAGTTAGAGAAACTCCCTACAATGAGCAGTTCTTC CASSLVRETPYNEQFF
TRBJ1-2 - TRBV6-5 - TGTGCCAGCAGTTATTGGGATGGTCGGGGTGGCTACACCTTC CASSYWDGRGGYTF
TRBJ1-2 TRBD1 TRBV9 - TGTGCCAGCAGCGCAGGACAGGGACGGGACTATGGCTACACCTTC CASSAGQGRDYGYTF
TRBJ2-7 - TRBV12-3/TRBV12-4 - TGTGCCAGCAGTTTAAACGGCCCCTACGAGCAGTACTTC CASSLNGPYEQYF